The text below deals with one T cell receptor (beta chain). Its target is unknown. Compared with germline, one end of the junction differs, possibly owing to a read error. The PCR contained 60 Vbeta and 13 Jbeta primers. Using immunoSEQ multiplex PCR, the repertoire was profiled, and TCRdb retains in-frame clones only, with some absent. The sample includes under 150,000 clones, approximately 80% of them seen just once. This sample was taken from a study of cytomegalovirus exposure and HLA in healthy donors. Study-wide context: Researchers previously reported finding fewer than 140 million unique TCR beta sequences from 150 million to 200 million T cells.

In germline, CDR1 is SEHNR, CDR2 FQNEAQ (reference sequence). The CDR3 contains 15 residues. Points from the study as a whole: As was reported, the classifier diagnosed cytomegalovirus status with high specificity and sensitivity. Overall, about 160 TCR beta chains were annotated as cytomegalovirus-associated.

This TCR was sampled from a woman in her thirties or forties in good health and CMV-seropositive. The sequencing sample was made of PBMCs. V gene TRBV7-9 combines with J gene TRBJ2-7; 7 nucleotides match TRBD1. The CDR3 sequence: CSSSSTGKVSYEQYF. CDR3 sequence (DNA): TGTTCCAGCAGCTCGACAGGGAAGGTTTCCTACGAGCAGTACTTC.